This passage covers 21 T cell receptor beta chains from one sample sequenced in a study of T cell repertoires in cytomegalovirus infection. The antigens these receptors bind are not known. TCRdb itself ran the reads through MiXCR, one entry per CDR3 protein. The data hold 750,000 to 900,000 distinct CDR3 sequences, with roughly 28% observed a single time. Material: cultured CD8+ T cells from PBMCs, obtained from culture after CMV antigen stimulation. Receptor source: a human donor in good health (CMV status not recorded). Some clones in this sample may be carry-over from other donors' samples.

This clonotype has a handful of counts. The CDR3 region is CASSKDDTGNTIYF. As DNA, the CDR3 is TGTGCCAGCAGCAAAGACGACACAGGAAACACCATATATTTT. V usage is TRBV7-6 and J usage is TRBJ1-3; D remains unclear. The CDR3 totals 14 residues. Germline V gives CDR1 SGHVS, CDR2 FNYEAQ. V dropped 5 bases and J dropped 4 bases, with 12 bases sitting between them.

J is TRBJ2-2 and V is TRBV19, with D possibly matching TRBD1 (6 bases). Looked up from germline, CDR1 is LNHDA and CDR2 is SQIVND (reference sequence). V dropped 4 bases and J dropped 0 bases, with 9 bases sitting between them. The CDR3 totals 15 residues. The DNA for the CDR3 is TGTGCCAGTAGTAGGGACACCGCGAACACCGGGGAGCTGTTTTTT. It specifies CASSRDTANTGELFF.

The V call is TRBV11-2, the J call TRBJ2-1; 11 bases align to TRBD2. The germline CDR1 and CDR2 sequences are SGHAT and FQNNGV. There are 16 residues in the CDR3. Trimming removed 5 bases from V and 0 bases from J; junction bases left unmatched: 3. The CDR3 DNA follows: TGTGCCAGCAGCCGACTAGCGGGGCGCTCCTACAATGAGCAGTTCTTC. It translates to CASSRLAGRSYNEQFF.

The rearrangement links TRBV25-1 to TRBJ2-3, with a possible D match to TRBD2 (6 bases). V was shortened by 1 base and J by 1 base, with 9 bases between the two germline ends. This CDR3 is built from 15 residues. CDR1 and CDR2 (germline): MGHDK, SYGVNS. CDR3 sequence: CASSEWGVRTDTQYF. CDR3 bases: TGTGCCAGCAGTGAATGGGGGGTTCGCACAGATACGCAGTATTTT.

The V gene is TRBV9, the J gene TRBJ2-3; D remains ambiguous. The CDR3 is 13 amino acids. V lost 4 bases to trimming and J lost 6 bases, with 12 bases between them. Germline V gene sequence: CDR1 SGDLS, CDR2 YYNGEE. CDR3: CASSTRQSDTQYF. The CDR3 nucleotides are TGTGCCAGCAGCACCAGACAAAGCGATACGCAGTATTTT.

The V and J genes are TRBV14 and TRBJ2-1, with 9 bases lining up with TRBD1. Trimming cost V 3 bases and J 4 bases; bases outside gene matches: 7. Germline CDR1 and CDR2: SGHDN and FVKESK. The CDR3 is made up of 16 amino acids. Here the CDR3 reads CASSHPGTGRYNEQFF. The CDR3 nucleotides read TGTGCCAGCAGCCACCCCGGGACAGGGAGGTACAATGAGCAGTTCTTC.

A few counts support this clonotype. The gene calls are TRBV6-2 or TRBV6-3 and TRBJ1-1, with a tentative D call TRBD1 (6 bases). With 2 bases removed from V and 8 bases from J, the gap between germline ends came to 15 bases. CDR1 and CDR2 from the germline V gene are MNHEY and SVGEGT. The CDR3 contains 14 residues. CDR3 bases: TGTGCCAGCAGTTACCCGGGGGGCGCGATAGAAGCTTTCTTT. This codes for CASSYPGGAIEAFF.

The chain has TRBV4-2 and TRBJ1-5; perhaps TRBD1 as D (5 bases). V dropped 0 bases and J dropped 7 bases, with 10 bases sitting between them. Germline V CDR1 and CDR2: LGHNA, YNFKEQ. This CDR3 is 14 amino acids long. The CDR3: CASSQEAGSQPQHF. CDR3 sequence (DNA): TGTGCCAGCAGCCAAGAGGCAGGGAGCCAGCCCCAGCATTTT.

This clonotype was seen repeatedly, ten times or more. V gene TRBV6-6 combines with J gene TRBJ1-2; no firm D call. Germline V gene data show CDR1 as MNHNY and CDR2 as SVGAGI (reference sequence). This CDR3 is 12 amino acids long. Deletions cut 5 bases from V and 7 bases from J, with 11 bases between. This chain's CDR3 is CASSQQEGGYTF. CDR3 coding DNA: TGTGCCAGCAGTCAGCAGGAGGGTGGCTACACCTTC.

Of note for this clonotype: This may come from a read error, since a much larger clone is one base off. This chain joins TRBV7-8 and TRBJ2-5; D may be TRBD1 or TRBD2 (6 bases each). The V end lost 6 bases, the J end lost 5 bases, and 19 bases lay between the germline ends. This CDR3 has 15 amino acids. Germline CDR1 reads SGHVS; CDR2 reads FQNEAQ. Here the CDR3 reads CASRTEEGVRETQYF. In DNA form, the CDR3 reads TGTGCCAGCAGAACAGAGGAGGGGGTGAGGGAGACCCAGTACTTC. The full variable domain, completed using reference TRBV7-8 and TRBJ2-5, is GAGVSQSPRYKVAKRGQDVALRCDPISGHVSLFWYQQALGQGPEFLTYFQNEAQLDKSGLPSDRFFAERPEGSVSTLKIQRTQQEDSAVYLCASRTEEGVRETQYFGPGTRLLVL.

This clonotype was counted between two and nine times. The chain employs TRBV19 and TRBJ1-1; TRBD1 aligns across 9 bases. CDR3 length: 14 residues. Trimming took 6 bases from V and 3 from J; bases not matched to a gene: 5. Germline V gene sequence: CDR1 LNHDA, CDR2 SQIVND (reference sequence). The CDR3 loop reads CASSTGGVYTEAFF. The DNA for the CDR3 is TGTGCCAGTAGCACAGGGGGCGTGTACACTGAAGCTTTCTTT.

This clonotype was detected a few times. This CDR3 reads CASSLQVPRETQYF. Here the CDR3 DNA reads TGTGCCAGCAGCTTACAGGTCCCTCGGGAGACCCAGTACTTC. The V gene is TRBV11-2, the J gene TRBJ2-5; D is undetermined. Germline V gives CDR1 SGHAT, CDR2 FQNNGV. The CDR3 totals 14 residues. V was pared by 2 bases and J by 5 bases, with 12 bases between.

This clonotype was picked up a small number of times. The chain combines TRBV13 with TRBJ2-1; 9 bases match TRBD1. Germline CDR1 is PRHDT and CDR2 is FYEKMQ (reference sequence). The V and J ends lost 7 bases and 5 bases, in that order; junction bases with no gene match: 6. The CDR3 is made up of 14 amino acids. The CDR3 region is CASIRTGEDNEQFF. CDR3 bases: TGTGCCAGCATCCGGACAGGGGAGGACAATGAGCAGTTCTTC.

This clonotype was seen repeatedly, ten times or more. The chain recombines TRBV7-6 with TRBJ1-1, with D unresolved. V shed 5 bases and J shed 2 bases, with 6 bases lying between them. Germline V CDR1 and CDR2: SGHVS, FNYEAQ. The CDR3 has 12 residues. The CDR3 DNA reads as TGTGCCAGCAGCCCTACCAACACTGAAGCTTTCTTT. It yields the protein CASSPTNTEAFF. The variable domain in full, with the rest retrieved from reference TRBV7-6 and TRBJ1-1, is GAGVSQSPRYKVTKRGQDVALRCDPISGHVSLYWYRQALGQGPEFLTYFNYEAQQDKSGLPNDRFSAERPEGSISTLTIQRTEQRDSAMYRCASSPTNTEAFFGQGTRLTVV.

The gene calls are TRBV27 and TRBJ2-3, with TRBD2 identical over 11 bases. The CDR3 extends over 16 amino acids. The V and J ends lost 7 bases and 0 bases, in that order; junction bases with no gene match: 6. Germline CDR1 and CDR2: MNHEY and SMNVEV (reference sequence). CDR3 loop: CASTTSGGRSTDTQYF. CDR3 DNA: TGTGCCAGCACCACTAGCGGGGGCCGCAGCACAGATACGCAGTATTTT.

Ten or more counts support this clonotype. The rearrangement links TRBV7-3 to TRBJ2-3; D is possibly TRBD2 (6 bases). The CDR3 totals 17 residues. V lost 2 bases and J lost 0, with 15 bases in between. Germline V gene lookup returns CDR1 SGHTA and CDR2 FQGTGA. The CDR3 here is CASSLYEAGRSTDTQYF. In nucleotides, the CDR3 is TGTGCCAGCAGCTTATACGAGGCGGGAAGAAGCACAGATACGCAGTATTTT.

The chain uses TRBV7-8 and TRBJ1-2, with 7 bases matching TRBD1. The germline CDR1 and CDR2 sequences are SGHVS and FQNEAQ. V dropped 0 bases and J dropped 6; count of bases not matched to a gene: 10. The CDR3 totals 16 residues. This CDR3 reads CASSLAGWVDRDGYTF. DNA of the CDR3: TGTGCCAGCAGCTTAGCGGGGTGGGTTGACAGGGATGGCTACACCTTC.

The rearrangement joins TRBV11-3 to TRBJ2-3; possible D gene TRBD1, 6 bases. Germline CDR1 and CDR2: SGHNT and YENEEA. Trimming stripped 2 bases from V and 4 bases from J, with 10 bases between. CDR3 size: 14 residues. DNA of the CDR3: TGTGCCAGCAGCTTAAGCGGACAGCCAGATACGCAGTATTTT. Residues: CASSLSGQPDTQYF. The full variable domain, with the rest looked up from reference TRBV11-3 and TRBJ2-3, is EAGVVQSPRYKIIEKKQPVAFWCNPISGHNTLYWYLQNLGQGPELLIRYENEEAVDDSQLPKDRFSAERLKGVDSTLKIQPAELGDSAVYLCASSLSGQPDTQYFGPGTRLTVL.

The chain has TRBV20-1 and TRBJ1-5; no clear D. Germline V CDR1 and CDR2: DFQATT, SNEGSKA (reference sequence). The CDR3 spans 12 residues. V was pared by 0 bases and J by 5 bases, with 5 bases between. The DNA of the CDR3 is TGCAGTGCTAGAGATGGAGATCAGCCCCAGCATTTT. As protein: CSARDGDQPQHF.

This clonotype was seen only a few times. This chain connects TRBV25-1 to TRBJ1-5; 9 bases match TRBD1. V shed 4 bases, J shed 7 bases, and the junction held 5 bases outside the gene matches. This CDR3 region has 14 residues. CDR1 and CDR2 (germline): MGHDK, SYGVNS. The CDR3, as DNA: TGTGCCAGCAGTGCACAGGGGGCTTGGCAGCCCCAGCATTTT. Its protein is CASSAQGAWQPQHF.

This clonotype was seen more than once but under ten times. The chain recombines TRBV27 with TRBJ1-5; D unclear. V gave up 3 bases and J gave up 6 bases, with 6 bases separating them. This CDR3 is 12 amino acids long. Germline loops: CDR1 MNHEY, CDR2 SMNVEV (reference sequence). The CDR3 region is CASSFSGQPQHF. In nucleotides, the CDR3 is TGTGCCAGCAGTTTTTCCGGTCAGCCCCAGCATTTT.